These 27 T cell receptor beta chains originate from one sample sequenced in a study of neurological immune-mediated disorders. TCRdb reprocessed the 5' RACE reads with MiXCR, giving one entry per CDR3 protein. The table has about 82,000 distinct CDR3 sequences, approximately 2.4% seen once. The sequenced sample was PBMCs. The receptors were gathered from a woman aged 25 to 39 with multiple sclerosis.

This clonotype was seen ten or more times. This chain joins TRBV4-3 and TRBJ2-2, with a possible D match to TRBD2 (5 bases). V was cut by 0 bases and J by 7 bases, with 18 bases left in between. The CDR3 consists of 17 residues. Germline V gene data show CDR1 as LGHNA and CDR2 as YSLEER. The CDR3 region is CASSQDSRSFSDGELFF. In DNA, the CDR3 is TGCGCCAGCAGCCAAGATAGTCGCAGTTTTAGCGACGGGGAGCTGTTTTTT.

Ten or more counts support this clonotype. The genes are TRBV5-1 and TRBJ2-7; TRBD2 agrees at 12 bases. The germline V gene has CDR1 SGHRS and CDR2 YFSETQ. The ends lost 3 bases at V and 5 bases at J; junction bases unmatched: 9. CDR3 length: 16 residues. DNA for the CDR3: TGCGCCAGCAGCTCCGCTCCGGGACTAGCGGGTGACGAGCAGTACTTC. Translated: CASSSAPGLAGDEQYF.

This clonotype was counted many times. This sequence joins TRBV6-2 or TRBV6-3 and TRBJ2-7; 8 positions agree with TRBD1. J lost 4 bases, V lost 5 bases, and 10 bases had no gene match. Germline CDR1 and CDR2: MNHEY and SVGEGT. This CDR3 has 15 amino acids. CDR3 in DNA: TGTGCCAGCAGTCTACACGGACAGGGACGATACGAGCAGTACTTC. This gives the protein CASSLHGQGRYEQYF.

This clonotype was observed at least ten times. This chain joins TRBV20-1 and TRBJ2-7; D may be TRBD1 (5 bases). CDR3 length: 13 amino acids. Germline V gene lookup returns CDR1 DFQATT and CDR2 SNEGSKA (reference sequence). The V end was cut by 1 base, the J end by 5 bases, with 12 bases between. CDR3 DNA: TGCAGTGCTAGAGTTCAGGGTCCAGACGAGCAGTACTTC. Its protein product is CSARVQGPDEQYF.

This clonotype showed up many times. The rearrangement links TRBV20-1 to TRBJ2-2, with 14 bases fitting TRBD2. Per the germline V gene, CDR1 is DFQATT and CDR2 is SNEGSKA (reference sequence). Trimming took 5 bases from V and 1 from J; bases not matched to a gene: 6. This CDR3 is 17 amino acids long. The CDR3 here is CSAEGLAGDRNTGELFF. Here the CDR3 DNA reads TGCAGTGCTGAGGGACTAGCGGGAGACCGGAACACCGGGGAGCTGTTTTTT.

This clonotype was recorded at least ten times. The V call is TRBV5-1, the J call TRBJ2-3; the match to TRBD2 covers 7 bases. This CDR3 region has 14 residues. V lost 7 bases to trimming and J lost 0 bases; unmatched junction nucleotides: 5. The germline V gene encodes CDR1 SGHRS and CDR2 YFSETQ. CDR3: CASDSGLSTDTQYF. The CDR3 region has the DNA TGCGCCAGCGATAGCGGGTTAAGCACAGATACGCAGTATTTT. Full variable domain (outside the CDR3, taken from reference TRBV5-1 and TRBJ2-3): KAGVTQTPRYLIKTRGQQVTLSCSPISGHRSVSWYQQTPGQGLQFLFEYFSETQRNKGNFPGRFSGRQFSNSRSEMNVSTLELGDSALYLCASDSGLSTDTQYFGPGTRLTVL.

Comment on this clonotype: This could be a read error, since a much larger clone is one nucleotide away. The chain recombines TRBV20-1 with TRBJ1-2, with no clear D. V was clipped by 7 bases and J by 11 bases, with 20 bases between them. The CDR3 totals 12 residues. Germline V gives CDR1 DFQATT, CDR2 SNEGSKA (reference sequence). The CDR3 DNA reads TGCAGTGATGGGGAGGGAATTATCGGTTACACCTTC. Translated: CSDGEGIIGYTF.

Ten or more counts support this clonotype. V is TRBV24-1 and J is TRBJ2-1; D is tentatively TRBD1 or TRBD2 (7 bases each). Germline V gives CDR1 KGHDR, CDR2 SFDVKD. CDR3 length: 16 amino acids. V dropped 3 bases and J dropped 6 bases, with 17 bases sitting between them. In DNA form, the CDR3 reads TGTGCCACCAGTGATCCAGGGGGGGCTTTCGGCAATGAGCAGTTCTTC. As protein: CATSDPGGAFGNEQFF.

This clonotype was found many times. The gene calls are TRBV6-5 and TRBJ2-7; D is tentatively TRBD1 or TRBD2 (5 bases each). The CDR3 contains 14 residues. Germline lookup yields CDR1 MNHEY and CDR2 SVGAGI. Deletions cut 5 bases from V and 2 bases from J, with 13 bases between. CDR3: CASSPGPSAYEQYF. CDR3 nucleotides: TGTGCCAGCAGTCCGGGACCCTCAGCCTACGAGCAGTACTTC.

This clonotype was observed at least ten times. The rearrangement uses TRBV11-3 and TRBJ1-1, with D uncertain. Germline values: CDR1 SGHNT, CDR2 YENEEA. V lost 2 bases and J 0 bases, leaving 13 bases between the germline ends. CDR3 length: 16 residues. CDR3 loop: CASSLHEVSMNTEAFF. CDR3 DNA: TGTGCCAGCAGCTTACATGAGGTCAGCATGAACACTGAAGCTTTCTTT.

Comments on this clonotype: The conserved phenylalanine or tryptophan normally closing the CDR3 is absent here, so this likely arose from a read error. The chain recombines TRBV6-1 with TRBJ1-2; D is uncertain. V lost 3 bases, J lost 4 bases, and 9 bases lay in between. The CDR3 length is 13 residues. Germline CDR1 is MNHNS and CDR2 is SASEGT. The CDR3 sequence is CASSEWRIYGYTN. CDR3 nucleotide sequence: TGTGCCAGCAGTGAGTGGAGGATCTATGGCTACACCAAC.

This clonotype showed up many times. The chain is built from TRBV7-2 and TRBJ2-5; D not resolved. This CDR3 is 14 amino acids long. Trimming stripped 0 bases from V and 3 bases from J, with 8 bases between. Germline assignment: CDR1 SGHTA and CDR2 FQGNSA. The CDR3 reads CASSLAISEETQYF. CDR3 nucleotides: TGTGCCAGCAGCTTAGCGATCTCGGAAGAGACCCAGTACTTC. Filled out from reference TRBV7-2 and TRBJ2-5, the complete variable domain reads GAGVSQSPSNKVTEKGKDVELRCDPISGHTALYWYRQSLGQGLEFLIYFQGNSAPDKSGLPSDRFSAERTGGSVSTLTIQRTQQEDSAVYLCASSLAISEETQYFGPGTRLLVL.

This clonotype was observed many times. The chain is built from TRBV6-6 and TRBJ1-1; D perhaps matches TRBD1 (5 bases). With 0 bases removed from V and 0 bases from J, the gap between germline ends came to 14 bases. The germline gives CDR1 MNHNY, CDR2 SVGAGI (reference sequence). There are 17 residues in the CDR3. The CDR3: CASSYSKLEGLNTEAFF. CDR3 sequence (DNA): TGTGCCAGCAGTTACTCGAAATTGGAGGGGCTGAACACTGAAGCTTTCTTT.

This clonotype was counted at least ten times. V and J are TRBV7-2 and TRBJ2-5; 11 bases are a match to TRBD2. V lost 1 base, J lost 5 bases, and 12 bases stayed unmatched. This CDR3 contains 18 residues. Germline-derived CDR1 and CDR2 are SGHTA and FQGNSA. The CDR3 nucleotides read TGTGCCAGCAGCTTAGTAGCATCTACTAGCGGGAGCACGGAGACCCAGTACTTC. This gives the protein CASSLVASTSGSTETQYF.

The chain carries TRBV19 and TRBJ1-1; D is undetermined. V was clipped by 4 bases and J by 8 bases, with 8 bases between them. CDR3 length equals 11 residues. Germline CDR1 reads LNHDA; CDR2 reads SQIVND (reference sequence). The CDR3 reads CASSKLHEAFF. Written as DNA, the CDR3 is TGTGCCAGTAGTAAGCTTCACGAAGCTTTCTTT.

This clonotype was seen ten or more times. V gene TRBV4-3 combines with J gene TRBJ2-2; a possible D gene is TRBD2 (7 bases). This CDR3 spans 17 amino acids. The germline CDR1 and CDR2 sequences are LGHNA and YSLEER. The V gene lost 4 bases and the J gene lost 1 base, with 16 bases spanning the gap. CDR3: CASSPPPGGQNTGELFF. The CDR3 DNA sequence: TGCGCCAGCAGCCCACCCCCGGGGGGACAGAACACCGGGGAGCTGTTTTTT.

This clonotype was seen ten or more times. Written as DNA, the CDR3 is TGTGCCAGCAGCTTAGGACAGGGTCAAGAGACCCAGTACTTC. Residues: CASSLGQGQETQYF. The V call is TRBV7-9, the J call TRBJ2-5; 7 bases agree with TRBD1. CDR1 is SEHNR, CDR2 FQNEAQ, per germline (reference sequence). The V segment lost 1 base and the J segment 2 bases; nucleotides outside the gene matches: 1. This CDR3 comprises 14 residues.

This clonotype showed up many times. DNA of the CDR3: TGCAGCGTTGTAGGCCAGGGGTTCAACGAGCAGTACTTC. Its protein product is CSVVGQGFNEQYF. The chain couples TRBV29-1 to TRBJ2-7; D may be TRBD1 (6 bases). Trimming removed 4 bases from V and 5 bases from J, with 15 bases in between. The CDR3 spans 13 residues. Germline CDR1 reads SQVTM; CDR2 reads ANQGSEA.

This clonotype was seen ten or more times. The chain recombines TRBV20-1 with TRBJ2-7, with D possibly TRBD1 on 6 matching bases. The V and J ends lost 0 bases and 5 bases respectively, with 11 bases between them. The CDR3 loop spans 13 amino acids. Germline-derived CDR1 and CDR2 are DFQATT and SNEGSKA (reference sequence). CDR3 sequence reads: CSARDLAGDEQYF. The CDR3, as DNA: TGCAGTGCTAGAGATCTGGCAGGGGACGAGCAGTACTTC.

This clonotype was seen ten or more times. This chain uses TRBV7-2 with TRBJ2-5; TRBD2 matches 9 bases. This CDR3 comprises 15 residues. J gave up 1 base and V 2 bases, and 2 bases lay outside the gene matches. Germline-derived CDR1 and CDR2 are SGHTA and FQGNSA. CDR3: CASSLRLAVQETQYF. The CDR3, as DNA: TGTGCCAGCAGCTTACGACTAGCGGTCCAAGAGACCCAGTACTTC. The full variable domain, in which reference TRBV7-2 and TRBJ2-5 provide the parts outside the CDR3, is GAGVSQSPSNKVTEKGKDVELRCDPISGHTALYWYRQSLGQGLEFLIYFQGNSAPDKSGLPSDRFSAERTGGSVSTLTIQRTQQEDSAVYLCASSLRLAVQETQYFGPGTRLLVL.

The rearrangement uses TRBV10-2 and TRBJ2-1; 7 bases align to TRBD2. The CDR3 totals 16 residues. In germline, CDR1 is WSHSY, CDR2 SAAADI. J was trimmed by 1 base and V by 5 bases; bases with no gene match: 8. The chain's CDR3 is CASSLGRTSSYNEQFF. The DNA of the CDR3 is TGCGCCAGCAGTCTAGGGAGGACTAGTTCCTACAATGAGCAGTTCTTC.

This clonotype was detected many times. The chain couples TRBV25-1 to TRBJ2-3; 7 bases fit TRBD2. V gave up 3 bases and J gave up 2 bases; unmatched junction bases: 8. The germline CDR1 and CDR2 sequences are MGHDK and SYGVNS. The CDR3 covers 16 residues. The CDR3 loop is CASSDPGRGYTDTQYF. In DNA form, the CDR3 reads TGTGCCAGCAGTGATCCAGGGCGGGGGTACACAGATACGCAGTATTTT.

This clonotype appeared many times. The chain joins TRBV6-5 to TRBJ2-2, with 7 positions matching TRBD1. V gave up 6 bases and J gave up 9 bases; unmatched junction bases: 4. The CDR3 is 12 amino acids. The germline CDR1 and CDR2 sequences are MNHEY and SVGAGI. The CDR3, as DNA: TGTGCCAGCAGACCACAGGGGAGGGAGCTGTTTTTT. This codes for CASRPQGRELFF.

At least ten counts were recorded for this clonotype. The CDR3 DNA sequence: TGTGCCAGCAGCGACGACATGAGCTCTGGAAACACCATATATTTT. This encodes CASSDDMSSGNTIYF. The gene calls are TRBV6-2 or TRBV6-3 and TRBJ1-3; D is unresolved. This CDR3 region has 15 residues. Germline-derived CDR1 and CDR2 are MNHEY and SVGEGT. Trimming removed 6 bases at V and 0 bases at J, with 12 bases between.

This clonotype was observed at least ten times. This sequence joins TRBV5-1 and TRBJ2-1; D is unresolved. Trimming left V 0 bases short and J 6 bases short, with 4 bases between. The length of the CDR3 is 12 residues. CDR1 is SGHRS, CDR2 YFSETQ, per germline. CDR3 sequence: CASSLVANEQFF. CDR3 in DNA: TGCGCCAGCAGCTTGGTGGCCAATGAGCAGTTCTTC.

This clonotype was detected a few times. This may be a read error: a much more frequent sequence differs by one nucleotide. This sequence joins TRBV7-2 and TRBJ2-5; maybe TRBD2 (6 bases). The CDR3 sequence is 13 residues long. Germline V CDR1 and CDR2: SGHTA, FQGNSA. In DNA, the CDR3 is TGTGCCAGCAGTGCGGGACCCCGGGAGAACCAGTACTTC. Its translation: CASSAGPRENQYF.

This clonotype was detected many times. This chain connects TRBV15 to TRBJ1-5; D is uncertain. Trimming removed 0 bases from V and 7 bases from J, with 13 bases in between. From germline, CDR1 is LNHNV and CDR2 YYDKDF (reference sequence). The CDR3 contains 15 residues. Written as DNA, the CDR3 is TGTGCCACCAGCAGAGATTCTGGATCATGGCAGCCCCAGCATTTT. It codes for CATSRDSGSWQPQHF.